The T cell receptor beta chain described here comes from a study of Ad26.COV2.S vaccination and SARS-CoV-2 variants. Overall study: Enrollment placed the donor in the COV1001 Ad26.COV2.S trial arm. Doses of Ad26.COV2.S were injected into muscle once or twice, 56 days apart.

Points from the study as a whole: Once vaccination had occurred, spike-specific CD8+ and CD4+ T cell responses reportedly showed substantial breadth.

Produced via immunoSEQ multiplex PCR; TCRdb's table is partial and in-frame only. In the table there are a few hundred thousand clones, roughly 90% of which are singletons. The germline gives CDR1 MNHEY, CDR2 SMNVEV (reference sequence). V gave up 1 base and J gave up 2 bases, with 11 bases separating them. This CDR3 comprises 15 residues. Specified treatment: 15 to 20 received Ad26.COV2.S at low or high dose, single or two shots; roughly 5 received placebo; per-sample allocation not given. Samples analyzed were those drawn on day 63 after the first vaccine or placebo injection. Recruitment in Boston yielded a donor of adult age, 18-55 years. Turning to this clone: Antigen: not known.

The chain recombines TRBV27 with TRBJ1-1; D is undetermined. This clonotype originated in a person between 18 and 65 years old who received the Ad26.COV2.S COVID-19 vaccine or a placebo. The sample was peripheral blood, taken in a trial of Ad26.COV2.S vaccine versus placebo. The CDR3 region is CASSLFPWSNTEAFF. The CDR3 DNA reads as TGTGCCAGCAGTTTATTTCCGTGGAGTAACACTGAAGCTTTCTTT.